Listed below are T cell receptor beta chains from one sample, sequenced in a study of cytotoxic CD8 clonotypes in ibrutinib-treated CLL. Generated by immunoSEQ multiplex PCR, the TCRdb table keeps only in-frame clones and is missing some. This sample has about 200,000 clones; about 72% occur once, and the top ten carry 13%. This material consisted of PBMCs, taken after 24 months of ibrutinib treatment. These receptors originate from a human donor with chronic lymphocytic leukemia. The CDR3 runs from the conserved cysteine through the conserved F or W. The D gene is left open where the match is weak. Clone size is given for some rows only: seen once, a few or many times, or a class if the clone is expanded.

V	size	J	D	DNA	CDR3
TRBV2	NA	TRBJ2-5	NA	TGTGCCAGCACCCGGGACTACCAAGAGACCCAGTACTTC	CASTRDYQETQYF
TRBV20-1	NA	TRBJ1-1	NA	TGCAGTGCTAGTACAGGTACTGAAGCTTTCTTT	CSASTGTEAFF
TRBV6-5	NA	TRBJ2-1	NA	TGTGCCAGCAGTACCAGGGAAAATGAGCAGTTCTTC	CASSTRENEQFF
TRBV19	NA	TRBJ1-5	TRBD1	TGTGCCAGTAGTATAGGGGTACAGGGGTTTCAGCCCCAGCATTTT	CASSIGVQGFQPQHF
TRBV19	few	TRBJ2-2	TRBD1	TGTGCCAGTAGTATGGGGACAGGGAGGTCCGGGGAGCTGTTTTTT	CASSMGTGRSGELFF
TRBV7-2	NA	TRBJ2-1	NA	TGTGCCAGCAGCCCGACAGGAGACGACAATGAGCAGTTCTTC	CASSPTGDDNEQFF
TRBV15	few	TRBJ1-2	NA	TGTGCCACCAGCAGAGATCTGGCACACTATGGCTACACCTTC	CATSRDLAHYGYTF
TRBV30	NA	TRBJ1-4	NA	TGTGCCTGGAGGTCTCCAGCATACTCTTCCACTAATGAAAAACTGTTTTTT	CAWRSPAYSSTNEKLFF
TRBV7-9	NA	TRBJ1-1	NA	TGTGCCAGCAGCTTAACAGGGATTACTGAAGCTTTCTTT	CASSLTGITEAFF
TRBV11-2	NA	TRBJ2-7	NA	TGTGCCAGCAGCGAGAGGGGGAGCTCCTACGAGCAGTACTTC	CASSERGSSYEQYF
TRBV19	NA	TRBJ1-2	TRBD1	TGTGCCAGCTCTATGCGGGACAGGGGAAGGGATGGCTACACCTTC	CASSMRDRGRDGYTF
TRBV11-1	NA	TRBJ2-7	TRBD2	TGTGCCAGCAGCATCCGGACTAGCGGGACCTACGAGCAGTACTTC	CASSIRTSGTYEQYF
TRBV5-6	NA	TRBJ2-1	NA	TGTGCCAGCAGCTTCATCGGTAGCGCACAAGAGGGGTTCTTC	CASSFIGSAQEGFF
TRBV6-5	few	TRBJ2-1	NA	TGTGCCAGCAGTTACTCGACCAGCGGGACAGTCCATGAGCAGTTCTTC	CASSYSTSGTVHEQFF
TRBV30	few	TRBJ1-2	NA	TGTGCCTGGAGTGTTGTGAGCGGCTATGGCTACACCTTC	CAWSVVSGYGYTF
TRBV2	NA	TRBJ2-5	NA	TGTGCCAGCAGAGCAGGATACCAAGAGACCCAGTACTTC	CASRAGYQETQYF
TRBV7-2	few	TRBJ1-4	TRBD1	TGTGCCAGCAGCTCTATGACAGGGTCTAATGAAAAACTGTTTTTT	CASSSMTGSNEKLFF
TRBV28	NA	TRBJ2-3	NA	TGTGCCAGCACCTCCCCGTGGGAGGTTATACCAGATACGCAGTATTTT	CASTSPWEVIPDTQYF
TRBV2	NA	TRBJ2-7	TRBD1	TGTGCCAGCAGTACGCGTCCAGGGACAGTTGGGGCCTACGAGCAGTACTTC	CASSTRPGTVGAYEQYF
TRBV2	NA	TRBJ1-2	NA	TGTGCCAGCAGTGAAGTAATAGAGCATGGCTACACCTTC	CASSEVIEHGYTF
TRBV25-1	NA	TRBJ1-5	NA	TGTGCCAGCAGTGGACAGGGCAATCAGCCCCAGCATTTT	CASSGQGNQPQHF
TRBV11-2	NA	TRBJ2-1	NA	TGTGCCAGCAGCTTAAGGGGTAGGCCTTGGAGCTCGGGCAATGAGCAGTTCTTC	CASSLRGRPWSSGNEQFF
TRBV7-6	NA	TRBJ2-2	NA	TGTGCCAGCAGCTTAGGGCAGGCGACCGGGGAGCTGTTTTTT	CASSLGQATGELFF
TRBV6-4	NA	TRBJ1-2	NA	TGTCCCTATAGGGGAGTCCCACCCCCCCGCGATGGCTACACCTTC	CPYRGVPPPRDGYTF
TRBV7-2	NA	TRBJ1-1	NA	TGTGCCAGCAGCTTAGGTCAGGCGTTCCCTGAAGCTTTCTTT	CASSLGQAFPEAFF
TRBV11-1	NA	TRBJ2-5	TRBD1	TGTGCCAGCAGCTTATCCCAGGGGGTAGAGACCCAGTACTTC	CASSLSQGVETQYF
TRBV7-2	NA	TRBJ1-1	NA	TGTGCCAGCAGCTTCGGCTTGAACACTGAAGCTTTCTTT	CASSFGLNTEAFF
TRBV7-6	few	TRBJ2-2	NA	TGTGCCAGCAGCAGCACGCAGGGGACCGGGGAGCTGTTTTTT	CASSSTQGTGELFF
TRBV5-1	NA	TRBJ1-3	NA	TGCGCCAGCAGCTCTACAACCTCTGGAAACACCATATATTTT	CASSSTTSGNTIYF
TRBV7-2	NA	TRBJ1-5	TRBD1	TGTGCCAGCAGCTTTGAGACAGGGGCGTTTGGGGATCAGCCCCAGCATTTT	CASSFETGAFGDQPQHF
TRBV4-2	NA	TRBJ2-7	TRBD2	TGTGCCAGCAGCCAAGTCGATAGCGGGAGGTACGAGCAGTACTTC	CASSQVDSGRYEQYF
TRBV6-6	NA	TRBJ2-3	NA	TGTGCCAGCAGTTACTCGATAGCGGATACGCAGTATTTT	CASSYSIADTQYF